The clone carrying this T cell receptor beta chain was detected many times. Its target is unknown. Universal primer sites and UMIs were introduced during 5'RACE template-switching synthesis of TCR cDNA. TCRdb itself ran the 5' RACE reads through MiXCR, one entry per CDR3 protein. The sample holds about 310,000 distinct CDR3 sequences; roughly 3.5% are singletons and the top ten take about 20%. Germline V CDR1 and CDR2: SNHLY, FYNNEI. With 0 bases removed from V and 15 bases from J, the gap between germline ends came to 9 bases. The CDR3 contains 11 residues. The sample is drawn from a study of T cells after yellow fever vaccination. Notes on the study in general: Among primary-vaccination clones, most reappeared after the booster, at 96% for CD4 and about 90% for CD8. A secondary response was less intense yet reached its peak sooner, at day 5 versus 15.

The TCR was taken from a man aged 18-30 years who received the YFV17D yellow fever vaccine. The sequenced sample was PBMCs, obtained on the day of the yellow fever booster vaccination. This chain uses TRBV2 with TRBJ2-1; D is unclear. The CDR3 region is CASSEAVSRFF. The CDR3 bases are TGTGCCAGCAGTGAAGCGGTCTCCCGGTTCTTC.